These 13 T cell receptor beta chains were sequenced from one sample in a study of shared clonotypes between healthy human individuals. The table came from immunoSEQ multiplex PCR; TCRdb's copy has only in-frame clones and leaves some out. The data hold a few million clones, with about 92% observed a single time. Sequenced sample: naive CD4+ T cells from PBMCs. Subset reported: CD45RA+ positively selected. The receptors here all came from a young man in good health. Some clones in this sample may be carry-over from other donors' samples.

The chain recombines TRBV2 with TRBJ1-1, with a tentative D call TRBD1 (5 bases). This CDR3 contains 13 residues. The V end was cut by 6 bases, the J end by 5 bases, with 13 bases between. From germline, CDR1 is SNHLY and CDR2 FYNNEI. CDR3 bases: TGTGCCAGCAGCCCTGGGGGTCTGACTGAAGCTTTCTTT. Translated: CASSPGGLTEAFF.

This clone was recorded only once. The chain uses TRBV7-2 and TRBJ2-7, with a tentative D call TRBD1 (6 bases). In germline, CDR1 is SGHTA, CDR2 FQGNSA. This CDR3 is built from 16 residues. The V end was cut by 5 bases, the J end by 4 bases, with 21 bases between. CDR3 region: CASSPGNRGRGYEQYF. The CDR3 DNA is TGTGCCAGCAGCCCGGGCAATCGGGGCAGGGGATACGAGCAGTACTTC.

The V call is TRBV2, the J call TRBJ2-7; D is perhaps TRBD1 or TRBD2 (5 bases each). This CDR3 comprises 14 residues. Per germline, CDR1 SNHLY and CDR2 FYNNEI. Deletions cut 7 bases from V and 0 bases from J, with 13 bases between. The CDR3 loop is CASKASGSSYEQYF. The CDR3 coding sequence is TGTGCCAGCAAAGCATCAGGGAGCTCCTACGAGCAGTACTTC.

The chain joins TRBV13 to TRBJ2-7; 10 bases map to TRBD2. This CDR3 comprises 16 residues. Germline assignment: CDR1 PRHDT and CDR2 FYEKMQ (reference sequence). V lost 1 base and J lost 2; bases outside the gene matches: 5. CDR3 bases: TGTGCCAGCAGCTTAGCGGGACTAGCGAGACCCTACGAGCAGTACTTC. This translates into CASSLAGLARPYEQYF. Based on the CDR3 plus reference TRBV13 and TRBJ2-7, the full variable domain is AAGVIQSPRHLIKEKRETATLKCYPIPRHDTVYWYQQGPGQDPQFLISFYEKMQSDKGSIPDRFSAQQFSDYHSELNMSSLELGDSALYFCASSLAGLARPYEQYFGPGTRLTVT.

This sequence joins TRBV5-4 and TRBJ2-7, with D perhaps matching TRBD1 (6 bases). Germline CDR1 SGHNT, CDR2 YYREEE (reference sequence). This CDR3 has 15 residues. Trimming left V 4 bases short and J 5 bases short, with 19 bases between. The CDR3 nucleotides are TGTGCCAGCAGCCCCGGGACACGGTCTACGGACGAGCAGTACTTC. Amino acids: CASSPGTRSTDEQYF.

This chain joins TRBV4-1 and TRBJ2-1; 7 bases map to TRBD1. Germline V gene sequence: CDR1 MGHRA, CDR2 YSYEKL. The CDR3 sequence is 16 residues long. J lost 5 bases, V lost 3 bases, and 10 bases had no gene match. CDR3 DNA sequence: TGCGCCAGCAGCCACCTCCCGGGACAGCGAGACAATGAGCAGTTCTTC. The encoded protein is CASSHLPGQRDNEQFF.

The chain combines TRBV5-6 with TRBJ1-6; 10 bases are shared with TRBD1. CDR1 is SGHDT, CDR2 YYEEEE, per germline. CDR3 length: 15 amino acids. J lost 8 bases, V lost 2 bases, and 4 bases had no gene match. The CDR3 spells CASSLGTGDYSPLHF. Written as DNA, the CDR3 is TGTGCCAGCAGCTTAGGGACAGGGGACTATTCACCCCTCCACTTT.

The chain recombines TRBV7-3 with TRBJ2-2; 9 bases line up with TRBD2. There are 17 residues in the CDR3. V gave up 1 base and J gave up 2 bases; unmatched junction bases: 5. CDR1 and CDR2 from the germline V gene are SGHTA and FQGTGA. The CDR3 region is CASSLIPSGINTGELFF. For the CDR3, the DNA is TGTGCCAGCAGCTTAATCCCTAGCGGGATCAACACCGGGGAGCTGTTTTTT.

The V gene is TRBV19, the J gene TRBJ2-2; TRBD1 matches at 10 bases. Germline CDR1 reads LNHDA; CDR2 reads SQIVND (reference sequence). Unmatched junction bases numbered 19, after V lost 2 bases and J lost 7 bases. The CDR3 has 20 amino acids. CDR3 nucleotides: TGTGCCAGTAGTATATTGGGACAGGGGTCGAGAGCGGGAGTTAGCGGGGAGCTGTTTTTT. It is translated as CASSILGQGSRAGVSGELFF. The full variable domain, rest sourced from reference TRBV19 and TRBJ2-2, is DGGITQSPKYLFRKEGQNVTLSCEQNLNHDAMYWYRQDPGQGLRLIYYSQIVNDFQKGDIAEGYSVSREKKESFPLTVTSAQKNPTAFYLCASSILGQGSRAGVSGELFFGEGSRLTVL.

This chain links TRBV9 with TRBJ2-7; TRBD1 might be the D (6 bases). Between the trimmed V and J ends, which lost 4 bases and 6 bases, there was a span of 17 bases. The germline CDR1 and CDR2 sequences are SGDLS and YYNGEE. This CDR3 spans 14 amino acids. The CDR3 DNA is TGTGCCAGCAGCTTCAGTCCAGGGGACGTCGAGCAGTACTTC. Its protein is CASSFSPGDVEQYF.

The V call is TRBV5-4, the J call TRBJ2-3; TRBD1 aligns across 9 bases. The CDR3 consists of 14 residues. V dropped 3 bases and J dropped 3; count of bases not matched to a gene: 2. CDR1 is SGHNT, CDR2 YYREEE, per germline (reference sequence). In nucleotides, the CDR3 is TGTGCCAGCAGCTGGGACAGGGCTACAGATACGCAGTATTTT. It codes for CASSWDRATDTQYF.

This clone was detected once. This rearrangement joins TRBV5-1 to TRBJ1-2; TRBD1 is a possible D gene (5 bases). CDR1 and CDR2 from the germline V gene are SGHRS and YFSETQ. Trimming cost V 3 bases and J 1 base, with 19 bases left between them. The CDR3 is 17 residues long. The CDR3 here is CASSSDTLSSYNYGYTF. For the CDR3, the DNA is TGCGCCAGCAGCTCGGACACTCTATCAAGTTATAACTATGGCTACACCTTC.

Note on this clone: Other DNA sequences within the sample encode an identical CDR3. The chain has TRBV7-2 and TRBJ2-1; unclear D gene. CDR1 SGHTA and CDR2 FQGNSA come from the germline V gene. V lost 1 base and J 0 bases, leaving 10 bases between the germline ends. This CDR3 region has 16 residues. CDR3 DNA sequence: TGTGCCAGCAGCTTAGTGTCGGGCAGCTCCTACAATGAGCAGTTCTTC. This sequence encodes CASSLVSGSSYNEQFF. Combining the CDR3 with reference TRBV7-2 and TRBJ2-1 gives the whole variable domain GAGVSQSPSNKVTEKGKDVELRCDPISGHTALYWYRQSLGQGLEFLIYFQGNSAPDKSGLPSDRFSAERTGGSVSTLTIQRTQQEDSAVYLCASSLVSGSSYNEQFFGPGTRLTVL.